This T cell receptor beta chain originates from a study of blood T cells in healthy people across ages. Details on this clonotype: This may arise from a read error, as a much more abundant clone is one base away.

This CDR3 is 14 amino acids long. The V end lost 3 bases, the J end lost 2 bases, and 11 bases lay between the germline ends. Germline V gene sequence: CDR1 DFQATT, CDR2 SNEGSKA (reference sequence). A sample-barcoded 5' primer and a J-beta primer mix were used in a second PCR of about 7 to 12 cycles. From the 5' RACE reads, TCRdb called clonotypes with MiXCR, one entry per CDR3 protein. This table holds 550,000 to 650,000 distinct CDR3 sequences, 25% to 35% found once. Sequenced: blood. The gene calls are TRBV20-1 and TRBJ2-4, with D possibly being TRBD1 or TRBD2 (6 bases each). The source is a woman older than 75 in good health. CDR3 loop: CSARGGITKNIQYF. The CDR3 DNA reads TGCAGTGCTAGGGGGGGCATTACCAAAAACATTCAGTACTTC.